The subject of this entry is one T cell receptor beta chain. The data originate from a study of T cell changes during pregnancy in multiple sclerosis. The repertoire was sequenced with immunoSEQ multiplex PCR; TCRdb's copy has only in-frame clones and lacks some. The table has 100,000 or so clones, over 85% seen once. Germline V gives CDR1 MNHNY, CDR2 SVGAGI (reference sequence). This CDR3 contains 13 residues. Trimming shortened V by 2 bases and J by 6 bases, and 10 bases separated the two germline ends. The sample consisted of peripheral blood, taken in the first trimester of pregnancy. This receptor was obtained from a female donor with multiple sclerosis, enrolled in a pregnancy study. The rearrangement uses TRBV6-6 and TRBJ1-1; no reliable D call. In nucleotides, the CDR3 is TGTGCCAGCAGTTACGACGGGTTCGCTGAAGCTTTCTTT. Translating gives CASSYDGFAEAFF.